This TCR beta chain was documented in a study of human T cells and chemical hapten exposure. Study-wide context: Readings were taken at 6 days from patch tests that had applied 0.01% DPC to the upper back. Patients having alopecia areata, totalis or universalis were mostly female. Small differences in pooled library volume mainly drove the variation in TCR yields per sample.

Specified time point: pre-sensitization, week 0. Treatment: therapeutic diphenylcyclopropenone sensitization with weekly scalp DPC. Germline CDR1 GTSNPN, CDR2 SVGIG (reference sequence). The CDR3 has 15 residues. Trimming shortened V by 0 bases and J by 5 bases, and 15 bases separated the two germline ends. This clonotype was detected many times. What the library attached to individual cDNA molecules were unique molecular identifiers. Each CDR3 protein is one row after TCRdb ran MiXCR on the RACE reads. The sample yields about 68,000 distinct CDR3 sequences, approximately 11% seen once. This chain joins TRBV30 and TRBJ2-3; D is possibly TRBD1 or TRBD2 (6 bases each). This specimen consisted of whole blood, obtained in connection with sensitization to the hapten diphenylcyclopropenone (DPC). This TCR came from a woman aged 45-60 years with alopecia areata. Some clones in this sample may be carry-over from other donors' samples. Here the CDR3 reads CAWSVLGGKGDTQYF. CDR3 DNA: TGTGCCTGGAGTGTACTGGGGGGCAAAGGAGATACGCAGTATTTT.